The sequence of this T cell receptor (beta chain) was determined in a study of glioma-infiltrating T cells after dendritic cell vaccination. As for the study in general: Monocyte-derived dendritic cells, cultured less than 8 days with IL-4 and GM-CSF, were pulsed with autologous tumor lysate. Whole-study findings and limits: Only a small number of patients had complete blood and tumor samples. Longer survival after dendritic cell vaccination followed higher pretreatment TIL content.

Germline CDR1 reads SGHRS; CDR2 reads YFSETQ. V shed 4 bases and J 1 base; nucleotides not matched to a gene: 11. The CDR3 runs to 17 residues. The primer mix had 60 V beta and 13 J beta primers. Here immunoSEQ multiplex PCR was the method, and the copy in TCRdb shows in-frame clones only, minus some. The repertoire holds about 92,000 clones, with around 84% as singletons. Points on this clone: No antigen is known for it.

The sequence came from a human donor with glioblastoma. J is TRBJ2-3 and V is TRBV5-1, with 8 bases lining up with TRBD2. The sample in question was blood, obtained before dendritic cell vaccination. The CDR3 DNA is TGCGCCAGCAGCCCCCCCACTAGCGGAATTCGCACAGATACGCAGTATTTT. The encoded protein is CASSPPTSGIRTDTQYF.